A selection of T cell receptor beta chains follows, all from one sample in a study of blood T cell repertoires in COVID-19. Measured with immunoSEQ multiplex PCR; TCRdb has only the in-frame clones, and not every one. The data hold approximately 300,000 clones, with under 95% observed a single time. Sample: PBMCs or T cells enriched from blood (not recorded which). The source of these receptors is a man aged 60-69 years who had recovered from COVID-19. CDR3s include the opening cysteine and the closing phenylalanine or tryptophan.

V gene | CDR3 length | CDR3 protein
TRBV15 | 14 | CATSRDGGQETQYF
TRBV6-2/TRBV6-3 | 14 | CASSYGTGSEKLFF
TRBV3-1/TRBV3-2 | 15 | CASSSQRQDSYEQYF
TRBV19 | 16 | CASSIAGGLPGTEAFF
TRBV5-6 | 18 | CASTQLRWRSGIGETQYF
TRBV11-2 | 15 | CASSLDPGEGYEQYF
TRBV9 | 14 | CASSPIQANTEAFF
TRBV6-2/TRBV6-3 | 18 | CASSWDQDRVRDNSPLHF
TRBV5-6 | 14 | CASSLQGQGGEQYF
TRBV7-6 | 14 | CASSVGQGGGPQHF
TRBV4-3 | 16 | CASSQGTDRGNSPLHF
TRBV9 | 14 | CASSVGTSDYEQYF
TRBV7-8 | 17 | CASSTSFSGGSYNEQFF
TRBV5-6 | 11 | CASSVFDEQFF
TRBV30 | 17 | CAWSQVDYGLSNQPQHF
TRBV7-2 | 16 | CASSKEGYWGNQPQHF
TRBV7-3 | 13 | CASSPTSSGELFF
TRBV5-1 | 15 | CASSSSGLANTEAFF
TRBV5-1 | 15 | CASSQTGDALYGYTF
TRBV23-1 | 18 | CASSQSFPAGPRTDTQYF
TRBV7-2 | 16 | CASSLLVSGGAETQYF
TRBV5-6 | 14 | CASKLAGAKETQYF
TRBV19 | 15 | CASSSGGAGGNTIYF
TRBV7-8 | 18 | CASSNSSGGAGLADTQYF
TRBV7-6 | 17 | CASSLARAGQANTEAFF
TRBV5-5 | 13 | CASSFEGAGGYTF
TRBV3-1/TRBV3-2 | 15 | CASSQERSGVYEQYF
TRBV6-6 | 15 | CASSYSRDRTYEQYF
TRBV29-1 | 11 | CSVGQDTEAFF
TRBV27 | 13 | CASSSTLNQPQHF
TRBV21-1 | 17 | CASSSTSSGATNEKLFF
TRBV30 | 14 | CAWRRTGETGELFF
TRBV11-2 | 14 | CASSPGTGGPGYTF
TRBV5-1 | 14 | CASSAPGVTYEQYF
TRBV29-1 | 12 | CSVDQNTDTQYF
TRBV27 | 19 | CASRQTTSGISAGANVLTF
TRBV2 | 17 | CASSDSEVRRVQETQYF
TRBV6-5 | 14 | CASMERDGPYEQYF
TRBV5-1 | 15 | CASSVTKGVSGEQFF
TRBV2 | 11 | CAGLQGNTIYF
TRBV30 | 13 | CAWDRDTGNTIYF
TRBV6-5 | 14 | CASSLGQRNQPQHF
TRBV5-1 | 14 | CASSQTTGEYRYTF
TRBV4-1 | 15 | CASSQGQGSQKTQYF
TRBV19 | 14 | CASNFGLAQETQYF
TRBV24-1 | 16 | CATSDLGDRKQETQYF
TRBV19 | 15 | CASSNTFGGVNTIYF
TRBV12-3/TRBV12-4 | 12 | CASRQGAGGYTF
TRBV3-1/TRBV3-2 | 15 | CASSAARILSYEQYF
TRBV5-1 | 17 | CASSPPRLASSYNEQFF